This T cell receptor beta chain comes out of a study of OX40 agonist ivuxolimab in advanced cancers. Background on the study: Treatment received earlier with anti-PD-1, anti-PD-L1 or anti-CTLA-4 agents was allowed, and over 35% had some.

Concerning this clone itself: Its specificity is not known.

Clones were read by immunoSEQ multiplex PCR, and TCRdb kept only the in-frame ones, dropping some. The sample includes tens of thousands of clones, 78% of them seen just once. Overall study findings and caveats: Expansion of clones was among the lowest in partial responders at 0.1-3.0 mg/kg.

CDR1 is MGHRA and CDR2 is YSYEKL in the germline V gene. Trimming pared 0 bases from V and 9 bases from J, leaving 7 bases between. CDR3 length: 12 amino acids. This chain joins TRBV4-1 and TRBJ2-3; D gene ambiguous. The specimen comprised CD4+ or CD8+ T cells sorted from blood, sampled in a trial of the OX40 agonist ivuxolimab. The TCR originated in an adult with an advanced solid tumor such as melanoma, head and neck, liver or kidney cancer. The CDR3 nucleotides are TGCGCCAGCAGCCAAGAAAGGTTGACGCAGTATTTT. Translated, it gives CASSQERLTQYF.